The clone carrying this TCR beta chain turned up a few times. Its specificity is not known. These data originate in a study of T cells after yellow fever vaccination. Points from the study as a whole: The presence of abundant clonotypes contaminating from the bulk population was possible in FACS-sorted repertoires.

5'RACE template switching generated TCR cDNA, adding a universal primer site and UMIs. Each CDR3 protein is one row after TCRdb ran MiXCR on the 5' RACE reads. Here the sample spans about 320,000 distinct CDR3 sequences, approximately 4.5% being singletons. The length of the CDR3 is 16 residues. Trimming took off 6 bases at V and 1 base at J, with 18 bases between the two ends. Germline CDR1 SGHNT, CDR2 YENEEA. The chain combines TRBV11-3 with TRBJ1-2; perhaps TRBD1 as D (6 bases). Sample: PBMCs, taken 15 days after the yellow fever booster vaccination. The clonotype was recovered from a man aged 18 to 29 who received the YFV17D yellow fever vaccine. The CDR3 DNA follows: TGTGCCAGCAGAAACCCCAGGGGCGACGATAACTATGGCTACACCTTC. Its translation is CASRNPRGDDNYGYTF. Full variable domain (rest looked up from reference TRBV11-3 and TRBJ1-2): EAGVVQSPRYKIIEKKQPVAFWCNPISGHNTLYWYLQNLGQGPELLIRYENEEAVDDSQLPKDRFSAERLKGVDSTLKIQPAELGDSAVYLCASRNPRGDDNYGYTFGSGTRLTVV.